Listed below are T cell receptor beta chains from one sample, sequenced in a study of blood T cell repertoires in COVID-19. Produced via immunoSEQ multiplex PCR; TCRdb's table is partial and in-frame only. The profile shows some 400,000 clones, about 80% of them singletons. Material: peripheral blood. The receptors stem from a human donor with acute or convalescent COVID-19. The donor label of this sample is uncertain. Each CDR3 is given with its conserved first and last residue. The D gene is left open where the match is weak. Rows give clone size only sometimes, using once, few, many, or a class for an expanded clone.

size	V	J	D	CDR3	DNA
few	TRBV19	TRBJ1-2	TRBD1	CASTPQRQGGYGYTF	TGTGCCAGCACCCCCCAGCGACAGGGTGGCTATGGCTACACCTTC
few	TRBV28	TRBJ1-6	-	CATGLYQNSPLHF	TGTGCCACCGGACTTTACCAAAATTCACCCCTCCACTTT
once	TRBV2	TRBJ1-1	-	CASLFERDSEAFF	TGTGCCAGCCTATTCGAGCGGGACTCTGAAGCTTTCTTT
many	TRBV6-1	TRBJ1-2	-	CASSEAQRWAAANYGYTF	TGTGCCAGCAGTGAAGCCCAAAGGTGGGCAGCGGCTAACTATGGCTACACCTTC
few	TRBV24-1	TRBJ1-6	-	CATSDSLTGEKLPETSYNSPLHF	TGTGCCACCAGTGATTCCTTGACAGGAGAAAAATTGCCAGAGACCTCCTATAATTCACCCCTCCACTTT
-	TRBV19	TRBJ1-5	-	CASSISGAAGGNQPQHF	TGTGCCAGTAGTATATCAGGGGCGGCAGGGGGCAATCAGCCCCAGCATTTT
-	TRBV2	TRBJ2-2	-	CASSVHWNTGELFF	TGTGCCAGCAGTGTTCACTGGAACACCGGGGAGCTGTTTTTT
-	TRBV2	TRBJ1-5	-	CASNVRGNQPQHF	TGTGCCAGCAACGTCCGGGGGAATCAGCCCCAGCATTTT
-	TRBV7-2	TRBJ2-7	TRBD2	CASSYTSGTNEQYF	TGTGCCAGCAGCTACACTAGCGGGACCAACGAGCAGTACTTC
-	TRBV5-1	TRBJ2-6	-	CASSPEGAAGANVLTF	TGCGCCAGCAGCCCGGAGGGGGCGGCTGGGGCCAACGTCCTGACTTTC
-	TRBV6-2/TRBV6-3	TRBJ1-1	-	CASSYTGGLNTEAFF	TGTGCCAGCAGTTACACCGGGGGACTGAACACTGAAGCTTTCTTT
-	TRBV19	TRBJ1-2	-	CASRRATTTNYGYTF	TGTGCCAGTAGGAGGGCCACTACCACTAACTATGGCTACACCTTC
-	TRBV5-4	TRBJ2-5	-	CASRVGGQETQYF	TGTGCCAGCAGGGTAGGGGGACAAGAGACCCAGTACTTC
-	TRBV6-4	TRBJ2-3	-	CASSQQGTDTQYF	TGTGCCAGCAGCCAACAGGGCACAGATACGCAGTATTTT
-	TRBV7-2	TRBJ2-7	TRBD1	CASSPGGLSYEQYF	TGTGCCAGCAGCCCAGGGGGATTATCCTACGAGCAGTACTTC
-	TRBV9	TRBJ1-4	TRBD1	CASSEGTDEKLFF	TGTGCCAGCAGCGAGGGGACAGATGAAAAACTGTTTTTT
-	TRBV18	TRBJ2-1	-	CASSPSYGSSYNEQFF	TGTGCCAGCTCACCCTCGTATGGGAGCTCCTACAATGAGCAGTTCTTC
-	TRBV5-8	TRBJ1-4	-	CASSRGFFGREKLFF	TGTGCCAGCAGCCGGGGGTTCTTCGGTCGGGAAAAACTGTTTTTT
-	TRBV7-2	TRBJ2-6	-	CASSLQPGSGANVLTF	TGTGCCAGCTCCTTGCAGCCAGGCTCTGGGGCCAACGTCCTGACTTTC
-	TRBV6-2/TRBV6-3	TRBJ1-1	-	CASSSYRTSNTEAFF	TGTGCCAGCAGTTCATACAGGACAAGTAACACTGAAGCTTTCTTT
-	TRBV7-2	TRBJ2-1	-	CASRTVRGRNEQFF	TGTGCCAGCAGGACGGTTAGGGGTAGGAATGAGCAGTTCTTC